The 9 T cell receptor beta chains reported below all come from one sample, sequenced in a study of T cell responses to AZD1222 COVID-19 vaccine. The table came from immunoSEQ multiplex PCR; TCRdb's copy has only in-frame clones and leaves some out. The sample holds fewer than 120,000 clones; approximately 90% are singletons and the top ten take around 1.5%. This sample comprised peripheral blood, obtained on day 0 of AZD1222 vaccination. The receptors were sampled from an adult in good health.

The chain is built from TRBV5-4 and TRBJ2-1; 10 bases are shared with TRBD2. Per germline, CDR1 SGHNT and CDR2 YYREEE (reference sequence). V shed 0 bases, J shed 0 bases, and the junction held 6 bases outside the gene matches. CDR3 length equals 18 residues. CDR3 bases: TGTGCCAGCAGCTTGGGGCTAGCGGGGGCCGTCTCCTACAATGAGCAGTTCTTC. Encoded protein: CASSLGLAGAVSYNEQFF.

The chain employs TRBV19 and TRBJ2-4; 10 positions agree with TRBD2. The V and J ends lost 5 bases and 8 bases, in that order; junction bases with no gene match: 18. Germline V gene data show CDR1 as LNHDA and CDR2 as SQIVND (reference sequence). CDR3 length: 18 residues. In DNA form, the CDR3 reads TGTGCCAGTAGTGACTTAACCGGGACTAGCGAAACTAAGGACATTCAGTACTTC. Amino acid sequence: CASSDLTGTSETKDIQYF.

This clone showed up just once. This chain connects TRBV20-1 to TRBJ2-7; TRBD2 matches at 8 bases. The CDR3 length is 13 residues. The J segment lost 9 bases and the V segment lost 3 bases, leaving 10 bases of the junction unmatched. Per the germline V gene, CDR1 is DFQATT and CDR2 is SNEGSKA (reference sequence). CDR3 in amino acids: CSASRTSSPRQYF. The CDR3 DNA sequence: TGCAGTGCTAGTCGGACTAGCAGCCCGAGGCAGTACTTC.

The V call is TRBV5-8, the J call TRBJ1-1; maybe TRBD1 (5 bases). Germline CDR1 SGHTS, CDR2 YDEGEE. The length of the CDR3 is 14 residues. The V end was cut by 2 bases, the J end by 7 bases, with 15 bases between. The CDR3 region is CASSLGLGEFEAFF. The CDR3 nucleotides are TGTGCCAGCAGCTTAGGCCTAGGGGAATTTGAAGCTTTCTTT.

The chain employs TRBV11-2 and TRBJ1-1; D is unclear. Trimming took off 0 bases at V and 1 base at J, with 3 bases between the two ends. Germline CDR1 reads SGHAT; CDR2 reads FQNNGV. The CDR3 is made up of 13 amino acids. The CDR3 DNA reads TGTGCCAGCAGCTTAGAGGCGAACACTGAAGCTTTCTTT. It yields the protein CASSLEANTEAFF.

This clone was recorded once. The chain couples TRBV7-6 to TRBJ1-5; D call uncertain. V lost 0 bases, J lost 3 bases, and 9 bases lay in between. Germline V gives CDR1 SGHVS, CDR2 FNYEAQ. The CDR3 is 15 residues long. The chain's CDR3 is CASSLAPVPNQPQHF. The CDR3 DNA follows: TGTGCCAGCAGCTTAGCCCCAGTCCCCAATCAGCCCCAGCATTTT.

The gene calls are TRBV2 and TRBJ1-1; D possibly corresponds to TRBD1 (5 bases). This CDR3 contains 14 residues. Deletions cut 1 base from V and 10 bases from J, with 16 bases between. Germline loops: CDR1 SNHLY, CDR2 FYNNEI. The CDR3 sequence is CASSEVPPKRGAFF. CDR3 DNA sequence: TGTGCCAGCAGTGAAGTCCCGCCAAAGAGGGGAGCTTTCTTT. Filled out from reference TRBV2 and TRBJ1-1, the complete variable domain reads EPEVTQTPSHQVTQMGQEVILRCVPISNHLYFYWYRQILGQKVEFLVSFYNNEISEKSEIFDDQFSVERPDGSNFTLKIRSTKLEDSAMYFCASSEVPPKRGAFFGQGTRLTVV.

About this clone: This sample includes further DNA sequences coding for the same CDR3. The chain combines TRBV5-1 with TRBJ2-7; no clear D. V lost 5 bases, J lost 3 bases, and 18 bases lay in between. The germline CDR1 and CDR2 sequences are SGHRS and YFSETQ. CDR3 size: 15 residues. This chain's CDR3 is CASRPEEEWDYEQYF. Written as DNA, the CDR3 is TGCGCCAGCAGACCTGAAGAGGAGTGGGACTACGAGCAGTACTTC.

The genes are TRBV6-5 and TRBJ1-1; weak D call: TRBD1 (5 bases). The CDR3 sequence is 15 residues long. Trimming pared 7 bases from V and 1 base from J, leaving 16 bases between. Germline CDR1 is MNHEY and CDR2 is SVGAGI. This CDR3 is CASIPATGQNTEAFF. The CDR3 coding sequence is TGTGCCAGCATCCCGGCTACAGGCCAGAACACTGAAGCTTTCTTT.